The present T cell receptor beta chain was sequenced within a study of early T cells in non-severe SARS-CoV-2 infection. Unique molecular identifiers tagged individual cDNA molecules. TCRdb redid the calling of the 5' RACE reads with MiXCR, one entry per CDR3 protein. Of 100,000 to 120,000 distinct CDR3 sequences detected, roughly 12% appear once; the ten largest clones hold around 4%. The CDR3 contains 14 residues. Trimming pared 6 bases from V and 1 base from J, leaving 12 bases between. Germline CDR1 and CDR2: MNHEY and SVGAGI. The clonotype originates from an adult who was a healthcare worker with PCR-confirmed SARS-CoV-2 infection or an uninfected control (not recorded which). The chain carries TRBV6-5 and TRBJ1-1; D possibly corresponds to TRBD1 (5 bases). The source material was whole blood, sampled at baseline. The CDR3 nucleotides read TGTGCCAGCAGGACTCCGGGGCCGAACACTGAAGCTTTCTTT. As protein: CASRTPGPNTEAFF.